This TCR beta chain came from a study of blood T cell repertoires in COVID-19. The data were produced by immunoSEQ multiplex PCR, yet TCRdb's version contains in-frame clones alone and is incomplete. The table lists 60,000 or so clones, about 87% of them singletons, with around 6.3% in the top ten. CDR3 length equals 16 residues. V lost 0 bases and J lost 1, with 10 bases in between. Germline CDR1 LGHNA, CDR2 YSLEER. This chain uses TRBV4-3 with TRBJ2-1, with D maybe TRBD1 (5 bases). The source material was peripheral blood. This sequence was found in a man in his sixties with acute or convalescent COVID-19. CDR3 in amino acids: CASSQEQDFSYNEQFF. CDR3 in DNA: TGCGCCAGCAGCCAAGAACAGGATTTTTCCTACAATGAGCAGTTCTTC.